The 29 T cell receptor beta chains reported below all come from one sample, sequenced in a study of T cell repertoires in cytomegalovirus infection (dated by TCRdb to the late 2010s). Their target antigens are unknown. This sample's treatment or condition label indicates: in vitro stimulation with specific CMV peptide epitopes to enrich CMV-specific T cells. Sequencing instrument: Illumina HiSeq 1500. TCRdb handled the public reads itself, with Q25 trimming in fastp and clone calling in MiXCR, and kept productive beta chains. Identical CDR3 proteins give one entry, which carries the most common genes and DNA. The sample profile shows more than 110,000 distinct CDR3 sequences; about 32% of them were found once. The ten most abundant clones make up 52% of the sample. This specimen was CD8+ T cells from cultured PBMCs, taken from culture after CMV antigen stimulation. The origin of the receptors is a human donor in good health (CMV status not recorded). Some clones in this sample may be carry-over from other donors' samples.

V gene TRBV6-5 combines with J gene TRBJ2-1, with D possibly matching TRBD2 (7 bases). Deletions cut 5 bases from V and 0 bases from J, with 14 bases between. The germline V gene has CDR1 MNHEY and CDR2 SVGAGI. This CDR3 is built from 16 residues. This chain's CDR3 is CASSLKGGLSYNEQFF. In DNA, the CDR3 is TGTGCCAGCAGTCTCAAGGGGGGGCTCTCCTACAATGAGCAGTTCTTC.

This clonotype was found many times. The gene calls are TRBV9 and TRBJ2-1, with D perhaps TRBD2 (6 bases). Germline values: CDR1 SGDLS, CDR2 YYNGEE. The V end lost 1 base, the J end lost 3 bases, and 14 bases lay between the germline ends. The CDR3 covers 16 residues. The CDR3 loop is CASSVSGGANYNEQFF. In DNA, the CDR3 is TGTGCCAGCAGCGTATCGGGCGGGGCTAACTACAATGAGCAGTTCTTC.

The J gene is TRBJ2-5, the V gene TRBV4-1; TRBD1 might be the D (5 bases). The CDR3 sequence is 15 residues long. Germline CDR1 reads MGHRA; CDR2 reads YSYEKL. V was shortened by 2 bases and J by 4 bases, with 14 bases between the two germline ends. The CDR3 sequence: CASSQLLGAPETQYF. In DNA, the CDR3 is TGCGCCAGCAGCCAACTCCTAGGGGCCCCAGAGACCCAGTACTTC.

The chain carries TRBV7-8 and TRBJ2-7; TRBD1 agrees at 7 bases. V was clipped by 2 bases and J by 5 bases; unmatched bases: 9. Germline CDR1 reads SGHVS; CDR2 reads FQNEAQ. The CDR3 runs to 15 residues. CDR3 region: CASSLLGGQLHEQYF. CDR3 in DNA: TGTGCCAGCAGCTTATTAGGGGGACAGCTACACGAGCAGTACTTC.

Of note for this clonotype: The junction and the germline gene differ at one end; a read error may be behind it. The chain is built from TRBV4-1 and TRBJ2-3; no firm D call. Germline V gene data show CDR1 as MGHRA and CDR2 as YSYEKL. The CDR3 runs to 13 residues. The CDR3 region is CASSFGPTDTQYF. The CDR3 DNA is TGTGCCAGCAGCTTCGGGCCTACAGATACGCAGTATTTT.

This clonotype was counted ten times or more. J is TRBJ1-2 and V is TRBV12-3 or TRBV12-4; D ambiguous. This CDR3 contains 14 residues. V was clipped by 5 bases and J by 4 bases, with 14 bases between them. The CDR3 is CASSRPEDRYGYTF. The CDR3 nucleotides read TGTGCCAGCAGTCGACCCGAGGACCGCTATGGCTACACCTTC.

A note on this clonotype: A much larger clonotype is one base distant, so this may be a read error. CDR3 bases: TGTGCCAGCAGCTTAACAGGGGGGACCGATCAGCCCCAGCATTTT. Protein: CASSLTGGTDQPQHF. The chain links TRBV7-2 to TRBJ1-5, with TRBD1 identical over 8 bases. Germline CDR1 SGHTA, CDR2 FQGNSA. Trimming removed 2 bases from V and 5 bases from J; junction bases left unmatched: 5. The CDR3 is 15 amino acids.

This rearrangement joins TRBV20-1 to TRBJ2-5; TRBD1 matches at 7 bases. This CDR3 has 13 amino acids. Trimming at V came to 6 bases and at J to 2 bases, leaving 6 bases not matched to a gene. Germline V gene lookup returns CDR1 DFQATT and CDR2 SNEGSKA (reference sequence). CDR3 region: CSARTGEQETQYF. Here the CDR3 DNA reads TGCAGTGCGCGTACAGGGGAGCAAGAGACCCAGTACTTC.

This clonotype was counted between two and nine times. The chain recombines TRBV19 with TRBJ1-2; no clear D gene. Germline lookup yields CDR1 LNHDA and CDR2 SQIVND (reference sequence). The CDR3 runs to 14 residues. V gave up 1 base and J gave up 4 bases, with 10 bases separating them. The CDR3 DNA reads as TGTGCCAGTAGTATAGGCGGTTGGGGCTATGGCTACACCTTC. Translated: CASSIGGWGYGYTF.

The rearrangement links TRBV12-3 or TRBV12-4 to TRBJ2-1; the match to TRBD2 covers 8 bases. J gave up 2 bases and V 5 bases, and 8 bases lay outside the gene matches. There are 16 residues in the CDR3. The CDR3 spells CASSGKAGDTYNEQFF. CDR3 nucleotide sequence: TGTGCCAGCAGTGGGAAAGCGGGGGACACCTACAATGAGCAGTTCTTC.

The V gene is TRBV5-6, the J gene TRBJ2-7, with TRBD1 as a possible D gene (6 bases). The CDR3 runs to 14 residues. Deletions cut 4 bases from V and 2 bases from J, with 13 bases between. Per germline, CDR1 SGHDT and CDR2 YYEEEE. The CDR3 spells CASSTRQVPYEQYF. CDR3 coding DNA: TGTGCCAGCAGCACCCGACAGGTCCCCTACGAGCAGTACTTC.

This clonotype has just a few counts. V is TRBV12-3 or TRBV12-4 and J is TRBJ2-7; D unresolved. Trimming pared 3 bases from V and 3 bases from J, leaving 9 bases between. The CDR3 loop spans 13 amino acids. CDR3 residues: CASSLRLNYEQYF. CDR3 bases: TGTGCCAGCAGTTTGAGACTCAACTACGAGCAGTACTTC.

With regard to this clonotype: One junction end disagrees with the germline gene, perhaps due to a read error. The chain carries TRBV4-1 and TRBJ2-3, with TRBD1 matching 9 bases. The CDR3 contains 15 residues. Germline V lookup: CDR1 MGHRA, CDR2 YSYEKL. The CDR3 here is CASSGEQGASDTQYF. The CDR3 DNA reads TGTGCCAGCAGCGGTGAACAGGGGGCCTCAGATACGCAGTATTTT.

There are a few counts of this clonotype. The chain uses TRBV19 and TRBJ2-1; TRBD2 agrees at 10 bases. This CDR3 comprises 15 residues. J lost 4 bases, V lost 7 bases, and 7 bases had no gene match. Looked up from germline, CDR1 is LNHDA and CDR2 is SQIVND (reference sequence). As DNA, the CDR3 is TGTGCCAGTACCAGTAGCGGGGGGCGTTACAATGAGCAGTTCTTC. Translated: CASTSSGGRYNEQFF. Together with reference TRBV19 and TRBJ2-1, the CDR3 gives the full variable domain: DGGITQSPKYLFRKEGQNVTLSCEQNLNHDAMYWYRQDPGQGLRLIYYSQIVNDFQKGDIAEGYSVSREKKESFPLTVTSAQKNPTAFYLCASTSSGGRYNEQFFGPGTRLTVL.

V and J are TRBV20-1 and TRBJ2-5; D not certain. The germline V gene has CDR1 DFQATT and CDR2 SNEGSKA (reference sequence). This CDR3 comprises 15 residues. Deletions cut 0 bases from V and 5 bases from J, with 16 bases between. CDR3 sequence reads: CSARDSTHGMETQYF. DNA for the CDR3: TGCAGTGCTAGAGATAGTACTCACGGAATGGAGACCCAGTACTTC.

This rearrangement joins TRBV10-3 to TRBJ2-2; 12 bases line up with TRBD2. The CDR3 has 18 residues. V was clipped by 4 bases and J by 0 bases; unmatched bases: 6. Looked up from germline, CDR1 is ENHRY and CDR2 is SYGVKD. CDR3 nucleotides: TGTGCCATCAGTGGGCCTAGCGGGGGGGCGTCGAACACCGGGGAGCTGTTTTTT. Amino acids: CAISGPSGGASNTGELFF.

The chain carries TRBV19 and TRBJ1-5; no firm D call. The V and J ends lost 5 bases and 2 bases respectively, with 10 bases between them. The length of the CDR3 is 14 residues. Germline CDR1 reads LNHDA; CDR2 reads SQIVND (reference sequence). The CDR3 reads CASSVYPGNQPQHF. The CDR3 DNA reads TGTGCCAGTAGTGTTTACCCCGGCAATCAGCCCCAGCATTTT.

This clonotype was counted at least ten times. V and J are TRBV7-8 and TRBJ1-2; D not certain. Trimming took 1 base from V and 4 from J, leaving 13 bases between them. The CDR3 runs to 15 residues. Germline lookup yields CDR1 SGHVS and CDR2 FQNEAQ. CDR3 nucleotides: TGTGCCAGCAGCTTAGAAGACGGATTATTCTATGGCTACACCTTC. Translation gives CASSLEDGLFYGYTF.

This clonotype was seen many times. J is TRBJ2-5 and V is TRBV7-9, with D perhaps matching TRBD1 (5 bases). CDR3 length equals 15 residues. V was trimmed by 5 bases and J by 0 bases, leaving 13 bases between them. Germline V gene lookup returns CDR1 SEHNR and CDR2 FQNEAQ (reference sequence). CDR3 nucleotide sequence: TGTGCCAGCAGCGCCTTAAAAGGGGACCAAGAGACCCAGTACTTC. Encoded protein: CASSALKGDQETQYF.

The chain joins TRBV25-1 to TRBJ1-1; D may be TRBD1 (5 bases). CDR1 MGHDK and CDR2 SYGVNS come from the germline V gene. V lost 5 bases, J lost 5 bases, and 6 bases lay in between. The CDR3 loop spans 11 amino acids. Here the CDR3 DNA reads TGTGCCAGCAGTACAGGAACTGAAGCTTTCTTT. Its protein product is CASSTGTEAFF.

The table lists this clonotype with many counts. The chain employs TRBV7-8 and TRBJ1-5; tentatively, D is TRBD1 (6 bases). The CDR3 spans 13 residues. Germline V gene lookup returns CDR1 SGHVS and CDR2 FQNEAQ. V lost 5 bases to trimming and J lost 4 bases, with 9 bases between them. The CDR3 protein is CASSQDRNQPQHF. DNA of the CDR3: TGTGCCAGCAGCCAGGACAGAAATCAGCCCCAGCATTTT.

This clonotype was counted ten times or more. The CDR3 loop reads CASSLGQASSYEQYF. CDR3 DNA: TGTGCCAGCAGTTTAGGACAGGCCAGCTCCTACGAGCAGTACTTC. The rearrangement uses TRBV27 and TRBJ2-7, with 7 bases fitting TRBD1. The germline V gene encodes CDR1 MNHEY and CDR2 SMNVEV (reference sequence). CDR3 length equals 15 residues. The J segment lost 0 bases and the V segment lost 2 bases, leaving 4 bases of the junction unmatched.

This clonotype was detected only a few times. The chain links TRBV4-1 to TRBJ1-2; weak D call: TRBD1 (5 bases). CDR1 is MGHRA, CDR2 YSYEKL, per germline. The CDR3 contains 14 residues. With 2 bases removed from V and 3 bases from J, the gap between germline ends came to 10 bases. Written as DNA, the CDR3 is TGCGCCAGCAGCCAACGGGGGGATGACTATGGCTACACCTTC. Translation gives CASSQRGDDYGYTF.

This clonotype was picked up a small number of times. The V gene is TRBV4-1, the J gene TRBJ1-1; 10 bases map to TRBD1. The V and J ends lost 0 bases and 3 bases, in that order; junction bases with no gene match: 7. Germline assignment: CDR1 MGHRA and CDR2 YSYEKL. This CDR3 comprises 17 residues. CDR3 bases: TGCGCCAGCAGCCAAGACACCGGGACAGGGGCGTACACTGAAGCTTTCTTT. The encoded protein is CASSQDTGTGAYTEAFF.

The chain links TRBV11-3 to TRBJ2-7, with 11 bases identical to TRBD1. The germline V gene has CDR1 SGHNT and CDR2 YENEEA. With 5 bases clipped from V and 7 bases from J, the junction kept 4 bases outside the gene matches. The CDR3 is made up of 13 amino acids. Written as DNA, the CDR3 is TGTGCCAGCAGCAGCCGGGACAGGGGGGAGCAGTACTTC. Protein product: CASSSRDRGEQYF.

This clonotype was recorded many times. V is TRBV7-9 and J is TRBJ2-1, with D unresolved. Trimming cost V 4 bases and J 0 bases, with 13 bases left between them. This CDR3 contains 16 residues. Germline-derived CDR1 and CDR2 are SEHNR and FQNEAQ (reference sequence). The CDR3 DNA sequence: TGTGCCAGCAGCTCGAGATGGACCGTCTCCTACAATGAGCAGTTCTTC. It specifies CASSSRWTVSYNEQFF.

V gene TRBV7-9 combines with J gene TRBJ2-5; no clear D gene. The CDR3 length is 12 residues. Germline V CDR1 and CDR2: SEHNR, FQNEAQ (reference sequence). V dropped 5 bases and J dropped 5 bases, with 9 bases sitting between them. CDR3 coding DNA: TGTGCCAGCAGCCCGATCGGGGAGACCCAGTACTTC. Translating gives CASSPIGETQYF.

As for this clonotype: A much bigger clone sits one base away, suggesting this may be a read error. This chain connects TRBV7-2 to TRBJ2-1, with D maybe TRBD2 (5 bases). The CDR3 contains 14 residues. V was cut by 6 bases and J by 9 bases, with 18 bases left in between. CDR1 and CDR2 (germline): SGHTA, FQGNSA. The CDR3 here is CASSYSGEVFEQFF. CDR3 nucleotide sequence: TGTGCCAGCAGTTATTCCGGGGAAGTTTTTGAGCAGTTCTTC.

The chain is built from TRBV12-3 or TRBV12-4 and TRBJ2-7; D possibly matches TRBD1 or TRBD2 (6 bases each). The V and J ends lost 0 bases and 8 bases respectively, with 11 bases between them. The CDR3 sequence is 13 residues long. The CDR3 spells CASSLAGGHKQYF. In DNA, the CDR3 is TGTGCCAGCAGTTTAGCGGGGGGCCACAAGCAGTACTTC.